These 24 T cell receptor beta chains were all obtained from the same sample, sequenced in a study of blood T cells in healthy people across ages. Alongside a J-beta primer mix, a sample-barcoded 5' primer served in a second PCR lasting about 7 to 12 cycles. In TCRdb, the 5' RACE reads were re-called with MiXCR into one record per CDR3 protein. The sample gives about 1.5 million distinct CDR3 sequences, approximately 39% of which show up once; under 5% is in the top ten. The sequenced sample consisted of blood. The origin of the receptors is a woman between 18 and 29 years old in good health.

The V gene is TRBV20-1, the J gene TRBJ2-2, with D possibly called TRBD1 or TRBD2 (5 bases each). The CDR3 runs to 13 residues. Germline V lookup: CDR1 DFQATT, CDR2 SNEGSKA (reference sequence). With 5 bases removed from V and 6 bases from J, the gap between germline ends came to 13 bases. The CDR3 sequence is CSAARDGAGELFF. The DNA of the CDR3 is TGCAGTGCTGCAAGGGACGGTGCCGGGGAGCTGTTTTTT.

The chain recombines TRBV11-2 with TRBJ1-2, with TRBD1 as a possible D gene (6 bases). Germline values: CDR1 SGHAT, CDR2 FQNNGV. Between the trimmed V and J ends, which lost 0 bases and 4 bases, there was a span of 12 bases. This CDR3 is 15 amino acids long. The chain's CDR3 is CASSLECCRGYGYTF. DNA of the CDR3: TGTGCCAGCAGCTTAGAGTGCTGCAGGGGCTATGGCTACACCTTC.

This chain joins TRBV20-1 and TRBJ2-1; a possible D gene is TRBD1 (6 bases). CDR1 is DFQATT, CDR2 SNEGSKA, per germline (reference sequence). V lost 5 bases and J 4 bases, leaving 9 bases between the germline ends. CDR3 length equals 12 residues. CDR3 DNA: TGCAGTGCTGTAGGGGGTTACAATGAGCAGTTCTTC. This translates into CSAVGGYNEQFF.

The genes are TRBV12-3 or TRBV12-4 and TRBJ1-3; no clear D gene. CDR3 size: 15 residues. Between the trimmed V and J ends, which lost 6 bases and 0 bases, there was a span of 12 bases. CDR3 sequence (DNA): TGTGCCAGCAGGCCGGACGGATACTCTGGAAACACCATATATTTT. This translates into CASRPDGYSGNTIYF.

This clonotype was seen a few times. The chain links TRBV4-3 to TRBJ1-2; 7 nucleotides match TRBD1. The CDR3 contains 15 residues. The V and J ends lost 2 bases and 5 bases, in that order; junction bases with no gene match: 8. Per germline, CDR1 LGHNA and CDR2 YSLEER. CDR3 nucleotide sequence: TGCGCCAGCAGCCAACTCGATCGACAGGGTTATGGCTACACCTTC. Encoded protein: CASSQLDRQGYGYTF.

This clonotype was seen a handful of times. The rearrangement links TRBV10-3 to TRBJ2-1; D perhaps matches TRBD1 (7 bases). Trimming left V 3 bases short and J 3 bases short, with 9 bases between. This CDR3 has 14 residues. Germline V CDR1 and CDR2: ENHRY, SYGVKD. The CDR3 DNA reads TGTGCCATCAGTGACAGGGGGGTCTACAATGAGCAGTTCTTC. Translation: CAISDRGVYNEQFF.

This chain joins TRBV5-1 and TRBJ1-6; weak D call: TRBD1 (5 bases). The CDR3 extends over 14 amino acids. The V and J ends lost 4 bases and 8 bases respectively, with 13 bases between them. Germline V gene sequence: CDR1 SGHRS, CDR2 YFSETQ. This chain's CDR3 is CASSPGHKDSPLHF. The CDR3 coding sequence is TGCGCCAGCAGCCCTGGACATAAGGATTCACCCCTCCACTTT.

The chain recombines TRBV6-5 with TRBJ2-1; TRBD1 is a possible D gene (6 bases). The germline CDR1 and CDR2 sequences are MNHEY and SVGAGI. This CDR3 spans 16 amino acids. V lost 5 bases and J lost 1, with 15 bases in between. CDR3 bases: TGTGCCAGCAGTATGAACAGGGCTGCGTCCTACAATGAGCAGTTCTTC. Translating it yields CASSMNRAASYNEQFF.

This clonotype has a count of ten or more. The rearrangement links TRBV12-3 or TRBV12-4 to TRBJ2-7; TRBD1 matches 8 bases. The CDR3 is 15 amino acids. Trimming removed 2 bases from V and 2 bases from J; junction bases left unmatched: 5. The CDR3 nucleotides read TGTGCCAGCAGTTTAACCTCAGGGGGCGCCTACGAGCAGTACTTC. Residues: CASSLTSGGAYEQYF.

The chain couples TRBV3-1 to TRBJ2-7; D unclear. This CDR3 spans 19 amino acids. Germline V gives CDR1 LGHDT, CDR2 YNNKEL (reference sequence). V shed 1 base and J shed 4 bases, with 26 bases lying between them. CDR3 in DNA: TGTGCCAGCAGCCAAGTGGCGGATCCAATCCGAATTCAAGGGTACGAGCAGTACTTC. This codes for CASSQVADPIRIQGYEQYF.

A note on this clonotype: Without the conserved terminal phenylalanine or tryptophan, this CDR3 likely stems from a read error. It is unclear where the CDR3 begins or ends on the DNA, so no DNA is shown, and the CDR3 is as TCRdb lists it. The V call is TRBV6-4, the J call TRBJ2-5. The CDR3 spans 15 amino acids, including both terminal residues. Germline V lookup: CDR1 MRHNA, CDR2 SNTAGT. This CDR3 reads CASSDSEAGGYTFGS.

The rearrangement uses TRBV20-1 and TRBJ2-1, with D possibly being TRBD1 or TRBD2 (5 bases each). The ends were cut back, 0 bases at V and 2 bases at J, with 14 bases in the middle. Germline-derived CDR1 and CDR2 are DFQATT and SNEGSKA (reference sequence). This CDR3 has 16 amino acids. The CDR3 DNA reads TGCAGTGCTAGAGATGCCGGGACGTTTACCTACAATGAGCAGTTCTTC. The encoded protein is CSARDAGTFTYNEQFF.

This clonotype has just a few counts. The chain joins TRBV6-2 or TRBV6-3 to TRBJ2-1; D remains ambiguous. CDR1 is MNHEY and CDR2 is SVGEGT in the germline V gene. The CDR3 runs to 13 residues. V gave up 5 bases and J gave up 5 bases, with 10 bases separating them. CDR3 in DNA: TGTGCCAGCAGTCAAGACATCCACAATGAGCAGTTCTTC. This translates into CASSQDIHNEQFF.

The rearrangement links TRBV6-5 to TRBJ2-1; TRBD1 might be the D (6 bases). This CDR3 comprises 16 residues. Trimming left V 6 bases short and J 4 bases short, with 19 bases between. Germline CDR1 and CDR2: MNHEY and SVGAGI. The CDR3 here is CASRPLRGGVYNEQFF. The CDR3 nucleotides read TGTGCCAGCAGGCCACTCAGGGGTGGGGTTTACAATGAGCAGTTCTTC.

This chain connects TRBV11-2 to TRBJ2-3; D unresolved. Per germline, CDR1 SGHAT and CDR2 FQNNGV. Trimming left V 0 bases short and J 1 base short, with 11 bases between. The CDR3 is 16 residues long. CDR3 DNA sequence: TGTGCCAGCAGCTTAGATGTTGGTGGGGGCACAGATACGCAGTATTTT. Amino acids: CASSLDVGGGTDTQYF.

The chain employs TRBV20-1 and TRBJ2-1; D is uncertain. V lost 6 bases, J lost 5 bases, and 17 bases lay in between. Germline loops: CDR1 DFQATT, CDR2 SNEGSKA (reference sequence). The CDR3 sequence is 14 residues long. The CDR3 region is CSADGWGVHNEQFF. The CDR3 region has the DNA TGCAGTGCCGATGGGTGGGGTGTTCACAATGAGCAGTTCTTC.

This clonotype was picked up a small number of times. The rearrangement uses TRBV30 and TRBJ2-4; D gene uncertain. V shed 1 base and J shed 13 bases, with 11 bases lying between them. Germline CDR1 reads GTSNPN; CDR2 reads SVGIG (reference sequence). The CDR3 is made up of 11 amino acids. As DNA, the CDR3 is TGTGCCTGGAGTGACTCTTTCGGGCAGTACTTC. Translated: CAWSDSFGQYF.

The chain links TRBV5-1 to TRBJ2-1; 12 nucleotides line up with TRBD1. CDR1 is SGHRS, CDR2 YFSETQ, per germline. V lost 4 bases and J lost 0; bases outside the gene matches: 5. The CDR3 is made up of 17 amino acids. The CDR3, as DNA: TGCGCCAGCAGCCGCGGGACAGGGGGCGGCTCCTACAATGAGCAGTTCTTC. As protein: CASSRGTGGGSYNEQFF.

This clonotype was seen only a few times. The chain couples TRBV20-1 to TRBJ1-4; TRBD1 matches at 7 bases. Germline V lookup: CDR1 DFQATT, CDR2 SNEGSKA (reference sequence). The V gene end was trimmed by 6 bases and the J gene end by 4 bases; junction bases not matched to a gene: 14. This CDR3 contains 16 residues. As DNA, the CDR3 is TGCAGTGCAAAAACAGGGGCTGGAAGCATTAATGAAAAACTGTTTTTT. Its protein is CSAKTGAGSINEKLFF.

A few counts support this clonotype. The chain carries TRBV20-1 and TRBJ2-7; TRBD2 agrees at 11 bases. The germline gives CDR1 DFQATT, CDR2 SNEGSKA (reference sequence). CDR3 length equals 14 residues. J was trimmed by 5 bases and V by 0 bases; bases with no gene match: 3. The CDR3 protein is CSARELAGEDEQYF. The CDR3 DNA sequence: TGCAGTGCTAGAGAACTAGCGGGAGAGGACGAGCAGTACTTC.

V gene TRBV5-5 combines with J gene TRBJ2-7; D gene uncertain. The germline V gene has CDR1 SGHKS and CDR2 YYEKEE (reference sequence). This CDR3 has 12 residues. The V and J ends lost 0 bases and 11 bases respectively, with 12 bases between them. CDR3 region: CASSLDGKEKYF. CDR3 bases: TGTGCCAGCAGCTTGGACGGCAAGGAGAAGTACTTC.

This clonotype was found once. This sequence joins TRBV2 and TRBJ2-7; 7 bases fit TRBD2. The CDR3 length is 16 residues. The ends lost 0 bases at V and 2 bases at J; junction bases unmatched: 7. CDR1 and CDR2 from the germline V gene are SNHLY and FYNNEI. The CDR3 loop is CASSEALRGRAYEQYF. The CDR3 coding sequence is TGTGCCAGCAGTGAAGCGCTTCGGGGGAGGGCCTACGAGCAGTACTTC.

This clonotype has more than one count but fewer than ten. This rearrangement joins TRBV28 to TRBJ2-1; 11 nucleotides agree with TRBD2. The CDR3 extends over 14 amino acids. Looked up from germline, CDR1 is MDHEN and CDR2 is SYDVKM. With 7 bases clipped from V and 4 bases from J, the junction kept 3 bases outside the gene matches. CDR3: CASKIAGGYNEQFF. CDR3 bases: TGTGCCAGCAAGATAGCGGGAGGGTACAATGAGCAGTTCTTC.

In this sample, this clonotype turned up many times. This chain links TRBV20-1 with TRBJ1-5; 10 nucleotides match TRBD1. Trimming removed 6 bases from V and 2 bases from J; junction bases left unmatched: 7. Germline CDR1 is DFQATT and CDR2 is SNEGSKA (reference sequence). The CDR3 has 15 residues. CDR3 coding DNA: TGCAGTGCGGGGGACAGGGGATATCGCAATCAGCCCCAGCATTTT. Residues: CSAGDRGYRNQPQHF.